This T cell receptor (beta chain) was sequenced during a study of cytomegalovirus exposure and HLA in healthy donors. Study-level background: For the roughly 400 genotyped donors, roughly 80% fell within the Caucasian-associated ancestry cluster.

This clone was observed a handful of times. Its antigen is unidentified. Study-wide results and limits: Among TCR beta chains, those listed as cytomegalovirus-associated numbered some 160. Reports indicated that the classifier achieved high specificity and sensitivity in diagnosing cytomegalovirus status.

A multiplex PCR was run with 60 Vbeta primers and 13 Jbeta primers. Authors' methods: Later, an analysis found about 80 million unique TCR beta chains, and about 10 million of these were shared. Some clones are missing from TCRdb's copy, which holds only in-frame ones; the method was immunoSEQ multiplex PCR. That table supplies the V and J calls and clone size; D and trimming were determined from the DNA. This table has 130,000 to 150,000 clones, about three quarters appearing once. The CDR3 runs to 14 residues. CDR1 and CDR2 (germline): ENHRY, SYGVKD. The ends were cut back, 3 bases at V and 0 bases at J, with 8 bases in the middle.

The specimen sequenced was PBMCs. V is TRBV10-3 and J is TRBJ1-1; D may be TRBD1 (5 bases). The receptor was derived from a man in his forties in good health and CMV-seropositive. The CDR3 loop reads CAISDRQLNTEAFF. The CDR3 DNA follows: TGTGCCATCAGTGACCGACAGTTGAACACTGAAGCTTTCTTT.